These 32 T cell receptor beta chains were all obtained from the same sample, sequenced in a study of CD8+ T cells in alopecia areata (dated by TCRdb to the late 2010s). Libraries were prepared through the immunoSEQ multiplex PCR assay. RNA was extracted from all samples and reverse transcribed into cDNA as template for TCR sequencing. TCRdb took this table from immuneACCESS and kept in-frame rearrangements with V and J called. Such tables lack part of the clones; where checked against another copy, unresolved V genes explain under half of the gap, and the rest is unexplained. Counted in this sample were about 140,000 clones; 51% of them appeared once. The top ten clonotypes cover approximately 0.99% of the sample. Reading the label with the study, this specimen's time point is: baseline before oral tofacitinib. The material was CD4+ T cells sorted from blood, obtained at week 0. These receptors were taken from a human donor with alopecia areata.

The chain has TRBV7-2 and TRBJ1-2; D gene unclear. V was cut by 1 base and J by 8 bases, with 14 bases left in between. Germline loops: CDR1 SGHTA, CDR2 FQGNSA. CDR3 length: 14 amino acids. Written as DNA, the CDR3 is TGTGCCAGCAGCTTAGACCTCAGTGGGGTCGGCTACACCTTC. Its translation: CASSLDLSGVGYTF.

The gene calls are TRBV7-2 and TRBJ2-2; 7 bases align to TRBD2. Germline loops: CDR1 SGHTA, CDR2 FQGNSA. The V and J ends lost 3 bases and 1 base, in that order; junction bases with no gene match: 14. This CDR3 has 19 amino acids. DNA for the CDR3: TGTGCCAGCAGCTTTTGGCGGGAGCGGAGGTGGATGAACACCGGGGAGCTGTTTTTT. Translating gives CASSFWRERRWMNTGELFF.

This chain links TRBV25-1 with TRBJ2-1, with 12 bases fitting TRBD2. Germline V CDR1 and CDR2: MGHDK, SYGVNS. CDR3 length: 15 amino acids. V was clipped by 4 bases and J by 6 bases; unmatched bases: 4. Here the CDR3 DNA reads TGTGCCAGCAGTGGTACTAGCGGGAGGATCAATGAGCAGTTCTTC. Translating gives CASSGTSGRINEQFF.

Only a few counts were recorded for this clone. The J gene is TRBJ2-7, the V gene TRBV7-2; 14 nucleotides align to TRBD2. The V and J ends lost 5 bases and 0 bases, in that order; junction bases with no gene match: 3. The CDR3 contains 16 residues. Germline CDR1 reads SGHTA; CDR2 reads FQGNSA. The chain's CDR3 is CASSKGLAGVSYEQYF. The CDR3 DNA reads TGTGCCAGCAGCAAGGGACTAGCGGGGGTCTCCTACGAGCAGTACTTC.

This clone has a handful of counts. J is TRBJ2-1 and V is TRBV29-1; no firm D call. Trimming left V 3 bases short and J 7 bases short, with 7 bases between. The CDR3 spans 11 residues. CDR1 is SQVTM and CDR2 is ANQGSEA in the germline V gene. In DNA form, the CDR3 reads TGCAGCGTTGACGGATTTAATGAGCAGTTCTTC. Its protein product is CSVDGFNEQFF.

The J gene is TRBJ1-4, the V gene TRBV30; no clear D gene. This CDR3 has 14 amino acids. The V end lost 2 bases, the J end lost 5 bases, and 12 bases lay between the germline ends. Per germline, CDR1 GTSNPN and CDR2 SVGIG (reference sequence). This chain's CDR3 is CAWSRIDRNEKLFF. The CDR3 bases are TGTGCCTGGAGTAGGATAGATCGCAATGAAAAACTGTTTTTT.

The chain joins TRBV11-2 to TRBJ2-7; 8 bases map to TRBD2. Germline trimming cut 1 base from V and 0 bases from J; bases unmatched to any gene: 2. The CDR3 has 15 amino acids. From germline, CDR1 is SGHAT and CDR2 FQNNGV. The CDR3 DNA is TGTGCCAGCAGCTTAGGGCGGGAGGCCTCCTACGAGCAGTACTTC. It yields the protein CASSLGREASYEQYF.

This clone was picked up a small number of times. The chain employs TRBV5-7 and TRBJ2-4; D possibly corresponds to TRBD1 (6 bases). TRBV5-7 is assigned to the ORF class and has an uncertain function. Trimming shortened V by 5 bases and J by 1 base, and 10 bases separated the two germline ends. This CDR3 is built from 14 residues. CDR3 sequence: CASRPQGAKNIQYF. The CDR3 DNA reads as TGTGCCAGCAGGCCCCAGGGGGCCAAAAACATTCAGTACTTC.

The gene calls are TRBV19 and TRBJ2-7; the match to TRBD2 covers 8 bases. Germline V gene lookup returns CDR1 LNHDA and CDR2 SQIVND (reference sequence). The CDR3 is 13 amino acids. V shed 8 bases and J 6 bases; nucleotides not matched to a gene: 9. The CDR3 nucleotides read TGTGCCAGTGCGGCAGCGGGAGTGTTCGAGCAGTACTTC. It specifies CASAAAGVFEQYF.

In its sample, this clone was seen once. This chain joins TRBV25-1 and TRBJ2-1; D is perhaps TRBD2 (6 bases). Trimming shortened V by 0 bases and J by 3 bases, and 15 bases separated the two germline ends. This CDR3 has 17 amino acids. CDR1 is MGHDK, CDR2 SYGVNS, per germline. The CDR3: CASSEYGSRGGYNEQFF. CDR3 DNA: TGTGCCAGCAGTGAATATGGGTCGCGGGGAGGCTACAATGAGCAGTTCTTC.

CDR3 sequence reads: CASTNGVTQYF. In DNA form, the CDR3 reads TGTGCCAGCACCAACGGGGTGACCCAGTACTTC. The V call is TRBV27, the J call TRBJ2-5, with a possible D match to TRBD2 (5 bases). Trimming took off 7 bases at V and 7 bases at J, with 10 bases between the two ends. Germline assignment: CDR1 MNHEY and CDR2 SMNVEV (reference sequence). This CDR3 region has 11 residues.

This clone was picked up a small number of times. V and J are TRBV20-1 and TRBJ1-1; D unresolved. Germline CDR1 DFQATT, CDR2 SNEGSKA (reference sequence). This CDR3 has 10 residues. Trimming shortened V by 3 bases and J by 5 bases, and 4 bases separated the two germline ends. For the CDR3, the DNA is TGCAGTGCTAGTCGAACTGAAGCTTTCTTT. This codes for CSASRTEAFF.

This clone was seen a handful of times. The CDR3 region has the DNA TGCAGCGTTGGGGACAGGGGCAAATACGAGCAGTACTTC. This gives the protein CSVGDRGKYEQYF. This chain uses TRBV29-1 with TRBJ2-7, with 10 bases fitting TRBD1. CDR3 length equals 13 residues. Germline loops: CDR1 SQVTM, CDR2 ANQGSEA. The ends lost 4 bases at V and 4 bases at J; junction bases unmatched: 4.

This clone turned up a few times. The rearrangement uses TRBV2 and TRBJ2-1, with 7 nucleotides matching TRBD2. Trimming at V came to 6 bases and at J to 9 bases, leaving 5 bases not matched to a gene. Looked up from germline, CDR1 is SNHLY and CDR2 is FYNNEI. The CDR3 loop spans 12 amino acids. CDR3 bases: TGTGCCAGCAGAAACTCGGGGGGTGAGCAGTTCTTC. It is translated as CASRNSGGEQFF.

For the CDR3, the DNA is TGCAGCGTTGTGTGGCAGTATGAGCAGTTCTTC. Amino acids: CSVVWQYEQFF. This chain joins TRBV29-1 and TRBJ2-1; D is uncertain. Looked up from germline, CDR1 is SQVTM and CDR2 is ANQGSEA. The CDR3 is made up of 11 amino acids. V lost 4 bases, J lost 8 bases, and 9 bases lay in between.

This clone turned up a few times. This chain uses TRBV6-5 with TRBJ2-1; 8 positions match TRBD2. After removal of 6 bases from V and 5 bases from J, the junction contained 6 bases not matched to a gene. Germline V gives CDR1 MNHEY, CDR2 SVGAGI. The CDR3 runs to 14 residues. CDR3 DNA: TGTGCCAGCAGCACCGGGACTAGAGACAATGAGCAGTTCTTC. It translates to CASSTGTRDNEQFF.

CDR3 sequence (DNA): TGTGCCAGCAGCATTCGGGGCCCTCATGAAGCGGGAGGGAAAAATGAGCAGTTCTTC. It yields the protein CASSIRGPHEAGGKNEQFF. The J gene is TRBJ2-1, the V gene TRBV7-2; 10 bases agree with TRBD2. This CDR3 contains 19 residues. Germline CDR1 SGHTA, CDR2 FQGNSA. J was trimmed by 7 bases and V by 5 bases; bases with no gene match: 20.

This clone was seen more than once but under ten times. This chain connects TRBV4-3 to TRBJ2-7, with D perhaps matching TRBD2 (5 bases). Germline V gene lookup returns CDR1 LGHNA and CDR2 YSLEER. Between the trimmed V and J ends, which lost 2 bases and 1 base, there was a span of 9 bases. The CDR3 length is 14 residues. CDR3 DNA: TGCGCCAGCAGCCAACAGCAGCGGTCCTACGAGCAGTACTTC. Translating gives CASSQQQRSYEQYF.

The chain has TRBV18 and TRBJ1-4; D unclear. The CDR3 spans 13 residues. Trimming stripped 3 bases from V and 4 bases from J, with 6 bases between. Germline CDR1 is KGHSH and CDR2 is LQKENI. The CDR3 DNA reads TGTGCCAGCTCACCGTCGAGTAATGAAAAACTGTTTTTT. As protein: CASSPSSNEKLFF. The complete variable domain, with remaining parts taken from reference TRBV18 and TRBJ1-4, reads NAGVMQNPRHLVRRRGQEARLRCSPMKGHSHVYWYRQLPEEGLKFMVYLQKENIIDESGMPKERFSAEFPKEGPSILRIQQVVRGDSAAYFCASSPSSNEKLFFGSGTQLSVL.

The gene calls are TRBV5-1 and TRBJ2-1, with TRBD2 matching over 9 bases. The CDR3 totals 15 residues. Trimming at V came to 5 bases and at J to 0 bases, leaving 3 bases not matched to a gene. Per germline, CDR1 SGHRS and CDR2 YFSETQ. The CDR3 nucleotides read TGCGCCAGCAGACCGACTAGCGGCTCCTACAATGAGCAGTTCTTC. Translating it yields CASRPTSGSYNEQFF.

This clone was seen only once. The V call is TRBV25-1, the J call TRBJ2-2, with 7 bases aligning to TRBD2. The CDR3 consists of 16 residues. The germline V gene has CDR1 MGHDK and CDR2 SYGVNS. V shed 0 bases, J shed 7 bases, and the junction held 8 bases outside the gene matches. The CDR3 bases are TGTGCCAGCAGTGAATATCGGGCGGGAGCTAACGGGGAGCTGTTTTTT. Translating it yields CASSEYRAGANGELFF.

The chain employs TRBV29-1 and TRBJ2-1, with 10 bases aligning to TRBD2. Per the germline V gene, CDR1 is SQVTM and CDR2 is ANQGSEA. Unmatched junction bases numbered 12, after V lost 8 bases and J lost 8 bases. This CDR3 is 14 amino acids long. CDR3 residues: CSLVSAGGFHEQFF. The CDR3 DNA sequence: TGCAGCCTTGTGTCAGCGGGAGGGTTTCATGAGCAGTTCTTC.

The rearrangement uses TRBV11-2 and TRBJ2-3; 8 bases line up with TRBD2. V lost 7 bases to trimming and J lost 0 bases; unmatched junction nucleotides: 9. This CDR3 comprises 16 residues. The germline gives CDR1 SGHAT, CDR2 FQNNGV. The CDR3 region is CASKRYSGASTDTQYF. CDR3 sequence (DNA): TGTGCCAGCAAACGTTATAGCGGGGCCAGCACAGATACGCAGTATTTT.

The chain recombines TRBV4-1 with TRBJ2-2; the D call may be TRBD1 or TRBD2 (5 bases each). From germline, CDR1 is MGHRA and CDR2 YSYEKL. V gave up 7 bases and J gave up 0 bases, with 15 bases separating them. The CDR3 loop spans 16 amino acids. In DNA, the CDR3 is TGCGCCAGCAAAGAGGGGATTCCTTCGAACACCGGGGAGCTGTTTTTT. Encoded protein: CASKEGIPSNTGELFF.

The chain joins TRBV29-1 to TRBJ2-7; 7 bases are shared with TRBD1. Per germline, CDR1 SQVTM and CDR2 ANQGSEA. The J segment lost 2 bases and the V segment lost 0 bases, leaving 4 bases of the junction unmatched. The CDR3 sequence is 14 residues long. The CDR3 spells CSVEDGDRTYEQYF. DNA for the CDR3: TGCAGCGTTGAAGACGGGGACAGAACCTACGAGCAGTACTTC.

J is TRBJ2-7 and V is TRBV5-1, with 7 bases matching TRBD2. J lost 3 bases, V lost 4 bases, and 13 bases had no gene match. Per the germline V gene, CDR1 is SGHRS and CDR2 is YFSETQ. The length of the CDR3 is 16 residues. CDR3 loop: CASSENLAEGFYEQYF. For the CDR3, the DNA is TGCGCCAGCAGCGAAAACCTAGCGGAGGGGTTCTACGAGCAGTACTTC.

This clone has a handful of counts. V usage is TRBV2 and J usage is TRBJ2-1, with 7 bases aligning to TRBD2. CDR1 SNHLY and CDR2 FYNNEI come from the germline V gene. This CDR3 comprises 16 residues. V shed 10 bases and J 5 bases; nucleotides not matched to a gene: 17. CDR3 bases: TGTGCCACCCGGGACTACACCCTAGGAGGAGACAATGAGCAGTTCTTC. Its translation: CATRDYTLGGDNEQFF.

The chain has TRBV7-2 and TRBJ2-7, with unresolved D. V shed 5 bases and J shed 0 bases, with 8 bases lying between them. CDR1 and CDR2 (germline): SGHTA, FQGNSA. The CDR3 runs to 13 residues. This CDR3 reads CASSPPVSYEQYF. DNA of the CDR3: TGTGCCAGCAGCCCCCCGGTCTCCTACGAGCAGTACTTC.

This sequence joins TRBV7-9 and TRBJ2-3; maybe TRBD2 (6 bases). Trimming shortened V by 5 bases and J by 2 bases, and 11 bases separated the two germline ends. Germline values: CDR1 SEHNR, CDR2 FQNEAQ (reference sequence). The length of the CDR3 is 14 residues. The CDR3 reads CASSPGGDTDTQYF. The CDR3 bases are TGTGCCAGCAGCCCCGGGGGTGACACAGATACGCAGTATTTT.

This chain joins TRBV6-6 and TRBJ1-2; no definite D call. The CDR3 contains 12 residues. With 8 bases removed from V and 3 bases from J, the gap between germline ends came to 10 bases. CDR1 and CDR2 from the germline V gene are MNHNY and SVGAGI (reference sequence). Here the CDR3 DNA reads TGTGCCAGCGCCGACCGCGACTATGGCTACACCTTC. Translated: CASADRDYGYTF.

This sequence joins TRBV29-1 and TRBJ2-5; D uncertain. V shed 4 bases and J shed 2 bases, with 8 bases lying between them. This CDR3 spans 12 amino acids. The germline CDR1 and CDR2 sequences are SQVTM and ANQGSEA. CDR3 residues: CSVVKSQETQYF. CDR3 in DNA: TGCAGCGTTGTTAAGTCACAAGAGACCCAGTACTTC. Variable domain in full (rest from reference TRBV29-1 and TRBJ2-5): SAVISQKPSRDICQRGTSLTIQCQVDSQVTMMFWYRQQPGQSLTLIATANQGSEATYESGFVIDKFPISRPNLTFSTLTVSNMSPEDSSIYLCSVVKSQETQYFGPGTRLLVL.

This chain links TRBV2 with TRBJ2-3; tentative D call: TRBD1 (8 bases). Trimming removed 5 bases at V and 3 bases at J, with 15 bases between. The CDR3 covers 15 residues. Germline V gene lookup returns CDR1 SNHLY and CDR2 FYNNEI. For the CDR3, the DNA is TGTGCCAGCAGTTCGGACAGGGAGGGAACAGATACGCAGTATTTT. This sequence encodes CASSSDREGTDTQYF.